This T cell receptor beta chain was found in a study of naive and memory T cell subsets. Regarding the study as a whole: There was no ground truth to check naive and memory subset results.

This clonotype was observed many times. What it binds is unknown. The beta constant-region primer was an equimolar mix of two oligonucleotides covering TRBC1 and TRBC2. Nested alpha and beta constant-region primers with the SP2 primer drove four PCR rounds on ligated cDNA. TCRdb reanalysed the UMI-ligation and nested PCR reads using MiXCR and keeps one entry per CDR3 protein. The sample lists some 80,000 distinct CDR3 sequences; around 9% were seen once. CDR3 length equals 14 residues. V lost 1 base and J 8 bases, leaving 12 bases between the germline ends. The source material was naive CD8+ T cells from blood. The origin of this receptor is a human donor in good health. The rearrangement links TRBV12-3 or TRBV12-4 to TRBJ2-4; D is possibly TRBD1 (6 bases). The CDR3 DNA reads as TGTGCCAGCAGTTTAGGGGGTCAGGGGTACATTCAGTACTTC. Its translation is CASSLGGQGYIQYF.